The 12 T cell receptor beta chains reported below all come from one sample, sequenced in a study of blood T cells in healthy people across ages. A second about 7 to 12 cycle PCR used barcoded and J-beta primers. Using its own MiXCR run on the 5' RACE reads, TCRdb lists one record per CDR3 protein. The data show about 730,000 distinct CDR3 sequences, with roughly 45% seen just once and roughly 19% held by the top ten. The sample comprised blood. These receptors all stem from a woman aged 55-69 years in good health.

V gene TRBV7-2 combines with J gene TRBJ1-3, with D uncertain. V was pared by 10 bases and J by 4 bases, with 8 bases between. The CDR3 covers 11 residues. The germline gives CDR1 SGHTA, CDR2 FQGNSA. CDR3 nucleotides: TGTGCCATCCCACGGGGAAACACCATATATTTT. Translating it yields CAIPRGNTIYF.

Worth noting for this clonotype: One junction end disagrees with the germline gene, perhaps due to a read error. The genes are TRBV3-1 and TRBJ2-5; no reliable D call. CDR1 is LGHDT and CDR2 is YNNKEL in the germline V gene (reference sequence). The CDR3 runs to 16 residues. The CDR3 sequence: CAGSQLKEIGRETQYF. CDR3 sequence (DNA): TGTGCCGGCAGCCAACTAAAGGAGATCGGTAGGGAGACCCAGTACTTC.

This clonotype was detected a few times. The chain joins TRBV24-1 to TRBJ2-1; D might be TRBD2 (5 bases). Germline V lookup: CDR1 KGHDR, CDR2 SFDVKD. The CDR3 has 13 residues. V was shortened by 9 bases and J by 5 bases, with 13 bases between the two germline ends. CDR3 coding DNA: TGTGCCACCCAAGAAGGAGGAGACAATGAGCAGTTCTTC. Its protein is CATQEGGDNEQFF.

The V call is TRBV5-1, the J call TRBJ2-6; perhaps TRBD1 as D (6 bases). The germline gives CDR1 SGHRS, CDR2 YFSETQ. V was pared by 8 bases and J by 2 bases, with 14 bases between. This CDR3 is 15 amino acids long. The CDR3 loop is CASGQSKPGANVLTF. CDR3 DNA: TGCGCCAGTGGACAGTCAAAACCTGGGGCCAACGTCCTGACTTTC. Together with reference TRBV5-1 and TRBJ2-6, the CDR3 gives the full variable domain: KAGVTQTPRYLIKTRGQQVTLSCSPISGHRSVSWYQQTPGQGLQFLFEYFSETQRNKGNFPGRFSGRQFSNSRSEMNVSTLELGDSALYLCASGQSKPGANVLTFGAGSRLTVL.

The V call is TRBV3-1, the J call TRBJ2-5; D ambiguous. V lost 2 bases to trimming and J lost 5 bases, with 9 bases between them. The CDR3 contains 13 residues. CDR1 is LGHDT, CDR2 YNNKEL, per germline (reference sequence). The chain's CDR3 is CASSQIPGETQYF. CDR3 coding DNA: TGTGCCAGCAGCCAAATCCCCGGGGAGACCCAGTACTTC.

The CDR3 here is CASSDRQGEAEAFF. CDR3 in DNA: TGTGCCAGCAGTGACAGACAGGGTGAGGCTGAAGCTTTCTTT. The V gene is TRBV27, the J gene TRBJ1-1, with 7 nucleotides matching TRBD1. The J segment lost 6 bases and the V segment lost 5 bases, leaving 9 bases of the junction unmatched. The V gene's germline CDR1 is MNHEY and CDR2 SMNVEV (reference sequence). There are 14 residues in the CDR3.

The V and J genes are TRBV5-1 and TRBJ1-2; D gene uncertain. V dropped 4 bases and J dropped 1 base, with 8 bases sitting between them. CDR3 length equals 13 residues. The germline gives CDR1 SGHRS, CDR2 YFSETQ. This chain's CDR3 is CASSQDDNYGYTF. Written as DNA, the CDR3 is TGCGCCAGCAGCCAGGACGATAACTATGGCTACACCTTC.

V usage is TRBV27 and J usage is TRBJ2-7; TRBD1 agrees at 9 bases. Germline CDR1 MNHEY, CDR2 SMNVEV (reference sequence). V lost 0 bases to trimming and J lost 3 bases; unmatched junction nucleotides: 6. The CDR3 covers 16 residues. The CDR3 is CASSLSWDRAIYEQYF. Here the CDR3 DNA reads TGTGCCAGCAGTTTATCATGGGACAGGGCAATCTACGAGCAGTACTTC.

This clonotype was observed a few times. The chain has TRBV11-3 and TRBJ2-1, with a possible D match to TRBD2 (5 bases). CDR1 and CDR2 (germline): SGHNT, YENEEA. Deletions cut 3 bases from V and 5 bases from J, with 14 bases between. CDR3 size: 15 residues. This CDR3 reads CASSFKQGLNNEQFF. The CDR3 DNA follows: TGTGCCAGCAGCTTTAAGCAAGGACTGAACAATGAGCAGTTCTTC.

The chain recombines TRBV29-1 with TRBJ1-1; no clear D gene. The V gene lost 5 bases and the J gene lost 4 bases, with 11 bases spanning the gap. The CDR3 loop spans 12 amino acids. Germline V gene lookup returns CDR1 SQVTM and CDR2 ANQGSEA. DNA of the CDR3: TGCAGCGTTCTAGGGAGCAGCACTGAAGCTTTCTTT. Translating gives CSVLGSSTEAFF.

CDR3 coding DNA: TGTGCCAGCAGTTTTACAGGGGCAGATACGCAGTATTTT. Translated: CASSFTGADTQYF. The chain employs TRBV27 and TRBJ2-3; TRBD1 aligns across 7 bases. This CDR3 region has 13 residues. The germline gives CDR1 MNHEY, CDR2 SMNVEV (reference sequence). Germline trimming cut 3 bases from V and 4 bases from J; bases unmatched to any gene: 1.

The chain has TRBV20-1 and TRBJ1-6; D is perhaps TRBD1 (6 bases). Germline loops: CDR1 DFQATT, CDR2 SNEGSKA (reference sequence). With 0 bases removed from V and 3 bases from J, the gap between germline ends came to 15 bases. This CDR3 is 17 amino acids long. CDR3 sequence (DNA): TGCAGTGCTAGAGAAATAGGACAGCCAATCTATAATTCACCCCTCCACTTT. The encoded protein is CSAREIGQPIYNSPLHF.